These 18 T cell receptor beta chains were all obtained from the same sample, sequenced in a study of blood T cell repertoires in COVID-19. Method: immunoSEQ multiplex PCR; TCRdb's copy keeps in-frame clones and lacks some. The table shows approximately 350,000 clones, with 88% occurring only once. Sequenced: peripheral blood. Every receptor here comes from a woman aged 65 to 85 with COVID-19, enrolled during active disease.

CDR3 sequence reads: CASSYGDRGNTGELFF. In DNA form, the CDR3 reads TGTGCCAGCAGTTACGGTGACAGGGGGAACACCGGGGAGCTGTTTTTT. The rearrangement uses TRBV6-6 and TRBJ2-2, with 8 positions matching TRBD1. The V gene's germline CDR1 is MNHNY and CDR2 SVGAGI (reference sequence). The CDR3 runs 16 residues. J gave up 1 base and V 2 bases, and 3 bases lay outside the gene matches.

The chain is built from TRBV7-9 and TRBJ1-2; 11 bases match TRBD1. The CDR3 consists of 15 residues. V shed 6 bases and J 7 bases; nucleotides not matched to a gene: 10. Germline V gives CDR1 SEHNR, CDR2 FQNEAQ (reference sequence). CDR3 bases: TGTGCCAGCAGTTTAACCGGGACAGGGGGACTTGGCTACACCTTC. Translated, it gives CASSLTGTGGLGYTF.

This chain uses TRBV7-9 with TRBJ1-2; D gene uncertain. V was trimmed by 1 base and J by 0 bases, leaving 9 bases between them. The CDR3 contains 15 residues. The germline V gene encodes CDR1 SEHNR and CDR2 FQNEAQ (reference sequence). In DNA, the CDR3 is TGTGCCAGCAGCTTAGGATCCCTAGCTAACTATGGCTACACCTTC. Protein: CASSLGSLANYGYTF.

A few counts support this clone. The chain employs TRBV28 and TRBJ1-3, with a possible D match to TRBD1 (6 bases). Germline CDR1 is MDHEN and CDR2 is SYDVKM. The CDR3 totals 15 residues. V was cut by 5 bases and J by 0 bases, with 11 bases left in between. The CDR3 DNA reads TGTGCCAGCAGTCATGGACAGTTCTCTGGAAACACCATATATTTT. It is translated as CASSHGQFSGNTIYF. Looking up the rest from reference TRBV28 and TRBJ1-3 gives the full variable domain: DVKVTQSSRYLVKRTGEKVFLECVQDMDHENMFWYRQDPGLGLRLIYFSYDVKMKEKGDIPEGYSVSREKKERFSLILESASTNQTSMYLCASSHGQFSGNTIYFGEGSWLTVV.

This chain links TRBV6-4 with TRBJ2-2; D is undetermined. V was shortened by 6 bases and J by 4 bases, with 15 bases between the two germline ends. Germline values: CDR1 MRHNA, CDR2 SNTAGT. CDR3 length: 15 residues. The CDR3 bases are TGTGCCAGCAGCGCACAGTCAATAGGCACCGGGGAGCTGTTTTTT. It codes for CASSAQSIGTGELFF.

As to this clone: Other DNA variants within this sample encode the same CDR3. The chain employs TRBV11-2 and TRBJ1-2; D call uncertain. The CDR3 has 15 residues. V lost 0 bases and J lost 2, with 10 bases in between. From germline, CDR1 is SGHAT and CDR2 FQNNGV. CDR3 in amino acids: CASSLEFGGNYGYTF. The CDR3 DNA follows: TGTGCCAGCAGCTTAGAATTTGGCGGCAACTATGGCTACACCTTC.

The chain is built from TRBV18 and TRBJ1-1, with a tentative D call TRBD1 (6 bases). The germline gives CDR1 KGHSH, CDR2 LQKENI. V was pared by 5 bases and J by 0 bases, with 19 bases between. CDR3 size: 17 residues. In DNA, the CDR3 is TGTGCCAGCTCAGACAACAGGGTACGGTCCATGAACACTGAAGCTTTCTTT. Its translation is CASSDNRVRSMNTEAFF.

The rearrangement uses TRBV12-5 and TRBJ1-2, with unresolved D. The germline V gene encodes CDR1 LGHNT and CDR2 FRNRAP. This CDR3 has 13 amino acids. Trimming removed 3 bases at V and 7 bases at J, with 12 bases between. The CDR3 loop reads CASGLGSRGGYTF. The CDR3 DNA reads TGTGCTAGTGGTTTAGGGAGCCGAGGTGGCTACACCTTC.

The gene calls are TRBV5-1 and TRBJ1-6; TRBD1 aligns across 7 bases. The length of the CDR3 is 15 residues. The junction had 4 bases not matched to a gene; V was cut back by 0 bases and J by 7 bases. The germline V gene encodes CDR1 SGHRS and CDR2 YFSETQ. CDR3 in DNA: TGCGCCAGCAGCTTGGCACGACAGGGAAATTCACCCCTCCACTTT. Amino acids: CASSLARQGNSPLHF.

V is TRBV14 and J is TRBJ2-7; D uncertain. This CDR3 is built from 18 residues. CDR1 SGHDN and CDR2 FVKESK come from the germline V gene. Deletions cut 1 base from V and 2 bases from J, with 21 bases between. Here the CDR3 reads CASSQGGIKYSVAYEQYF. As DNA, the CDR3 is TGTGCCAGCAGCCAAGGAGGAATTAAATATTCGGTGGCCTACGAGCAGTACTTC.

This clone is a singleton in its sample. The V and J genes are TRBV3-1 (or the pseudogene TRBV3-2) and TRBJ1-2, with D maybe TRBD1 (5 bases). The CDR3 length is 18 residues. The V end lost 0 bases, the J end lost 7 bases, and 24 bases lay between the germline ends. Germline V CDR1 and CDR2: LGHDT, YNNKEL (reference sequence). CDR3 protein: CASSQDLGSYYGGGGYTF. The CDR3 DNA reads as TGTGCCAGCAGCCAAGATCTGGGAAGTTATTACGGCGGGGGTGGCTACACCTTC.

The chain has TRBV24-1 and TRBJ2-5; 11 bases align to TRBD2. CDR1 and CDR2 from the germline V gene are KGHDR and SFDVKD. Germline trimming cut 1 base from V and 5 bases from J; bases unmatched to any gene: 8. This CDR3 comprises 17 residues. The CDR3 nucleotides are TGTGCCACCAGTGATTTCCCACTAGCGGGGGTTGAGGAGACCCAGTACTTC. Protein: CATSDFPLAGVEETQYF.

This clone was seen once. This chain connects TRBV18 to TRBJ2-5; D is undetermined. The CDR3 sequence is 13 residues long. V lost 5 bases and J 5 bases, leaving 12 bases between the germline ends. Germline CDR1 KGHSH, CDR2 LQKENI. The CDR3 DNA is TGTGCCAGCTCAGGCGGCTTGTCTGAGACCCAGTACTTC. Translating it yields CASSGGLSETQYF. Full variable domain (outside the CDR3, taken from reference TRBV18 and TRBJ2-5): NAGVMQNPRHLVRRRGQEARLRCSPMKGHSHVYWYRQLPEEGLKFMVYLQKENIIDESGMPKERFSAEFPKEGPSILRIQQVVRGDSAAYFCASSGGLSETQYFGPGTRLLVL.

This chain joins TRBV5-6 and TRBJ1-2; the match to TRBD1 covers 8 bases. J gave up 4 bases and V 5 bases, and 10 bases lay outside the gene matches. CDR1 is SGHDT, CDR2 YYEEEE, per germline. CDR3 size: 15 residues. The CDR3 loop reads CASRAGTGGVYGYTF. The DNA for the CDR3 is TGTGCCAGCAGGGCCGGCACAGGGGGGGTCTATGGCTACACCTTC.

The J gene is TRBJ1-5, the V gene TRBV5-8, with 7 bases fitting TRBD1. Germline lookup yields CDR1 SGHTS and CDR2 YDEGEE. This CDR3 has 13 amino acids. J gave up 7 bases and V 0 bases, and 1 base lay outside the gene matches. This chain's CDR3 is CASSLDRGQPQHF. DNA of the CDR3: TGTGCCAGCAGCTTGGACAGGGGACAGCCCCAGCATTTT.

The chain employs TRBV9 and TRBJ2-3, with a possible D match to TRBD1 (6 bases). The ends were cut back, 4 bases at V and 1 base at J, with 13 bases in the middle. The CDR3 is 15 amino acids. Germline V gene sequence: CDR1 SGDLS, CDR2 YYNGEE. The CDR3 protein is CASSPRTVRTDTQYF. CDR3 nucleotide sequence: TGTGCCAGCAGCCCCCGGACAGTCCGCACAGATACGCAGTATTTT. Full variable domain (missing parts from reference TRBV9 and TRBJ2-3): DSGVTQTPKHLITATGQRVTLRCSPRSGDLSVYWYQQSLDQGLQFLIQYYNGEERAKGNILERFSAQQFPDLHSELNLSSLELGDSALYFCASSPRTVRTDTQYFGPGTRLTVL.

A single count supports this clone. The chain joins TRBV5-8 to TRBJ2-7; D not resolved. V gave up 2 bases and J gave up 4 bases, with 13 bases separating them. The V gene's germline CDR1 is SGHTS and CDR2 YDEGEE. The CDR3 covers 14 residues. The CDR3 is CASSFRNPLYEQYF. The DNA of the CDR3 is TGTGCCAGCAGCTTTCGCAACCCCCTATACGAGCAGTACTTC.

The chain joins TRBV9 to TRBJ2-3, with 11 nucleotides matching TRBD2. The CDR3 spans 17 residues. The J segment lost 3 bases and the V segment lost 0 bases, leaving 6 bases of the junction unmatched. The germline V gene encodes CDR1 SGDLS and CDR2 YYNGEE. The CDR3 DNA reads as TGTGCCAGCAGCGTAGCTTTCCTAGCGGGGGGAACAGATACGCAGTATTTT. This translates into CASSVAFLAGGTDTQYF.